The TCR beta chain described here comes from a study of cytotoxic CD8 clonotypes in ibrutinib-treated CLL. The wider study: The cohort had over ten relapsed/refractory and over 14 treatment-naive patients, 17 IGHV unmutated. After a median of approximately 68 months, some 15 patients stayed remitted and some twelve progressed; responses had been partial in around 24 and complete in 2. The study, taken as a whole, reports: Clonality went higher at ibrutinib response and then dropped back toward baseline at progression.

V gave up 5 bases and J gave up 4 bases; unmatched junction bases: 7. The germline CDR1 and CDR2 sequences are SGHTA and FQGNSA. The CDR3 runs to 15 residues. The method was immunoSEQ multiplex PCR; TCRdb's version includes in-frame clones alone and lacks a portion of them. The sample records 110,000 or so clones, under 70% being singletons. To note about this clone: What it recognizes is unknown.

This receptor was identified in a human donor with chronic lymphocytic leukemia. The input for sequencing was PBMCs, taken after 24 months of ibrutinib treatment. The gene calls are TRBV7-2 and TRBJ2-7; TRBD1 matches 11 bases. The CDR3 spells CASSVWTGGTYEQYF. The DNA for the CDR3 is TGTGCCAGCAGCGTCTGGACAGGGGGCACTTACGAGCAGTACTTC.